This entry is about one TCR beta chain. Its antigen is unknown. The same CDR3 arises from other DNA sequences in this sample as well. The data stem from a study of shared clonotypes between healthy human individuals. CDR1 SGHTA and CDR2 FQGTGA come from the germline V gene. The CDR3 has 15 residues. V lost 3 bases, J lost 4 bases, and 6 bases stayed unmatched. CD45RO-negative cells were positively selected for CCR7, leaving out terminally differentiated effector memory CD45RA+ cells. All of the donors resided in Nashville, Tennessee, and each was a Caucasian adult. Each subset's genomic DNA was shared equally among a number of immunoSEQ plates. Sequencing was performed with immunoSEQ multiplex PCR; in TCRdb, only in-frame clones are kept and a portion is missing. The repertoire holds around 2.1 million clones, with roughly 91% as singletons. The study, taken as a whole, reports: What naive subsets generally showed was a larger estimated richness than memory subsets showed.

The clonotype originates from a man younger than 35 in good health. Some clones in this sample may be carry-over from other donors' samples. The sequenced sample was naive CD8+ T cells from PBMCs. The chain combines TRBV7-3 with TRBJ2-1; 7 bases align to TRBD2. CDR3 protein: CASSFGGGPYNEQFF. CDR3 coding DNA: TGTGCCAGCAGCTTTGGGGGAGGGCCGTACAATGAGCAGTTCTTC.